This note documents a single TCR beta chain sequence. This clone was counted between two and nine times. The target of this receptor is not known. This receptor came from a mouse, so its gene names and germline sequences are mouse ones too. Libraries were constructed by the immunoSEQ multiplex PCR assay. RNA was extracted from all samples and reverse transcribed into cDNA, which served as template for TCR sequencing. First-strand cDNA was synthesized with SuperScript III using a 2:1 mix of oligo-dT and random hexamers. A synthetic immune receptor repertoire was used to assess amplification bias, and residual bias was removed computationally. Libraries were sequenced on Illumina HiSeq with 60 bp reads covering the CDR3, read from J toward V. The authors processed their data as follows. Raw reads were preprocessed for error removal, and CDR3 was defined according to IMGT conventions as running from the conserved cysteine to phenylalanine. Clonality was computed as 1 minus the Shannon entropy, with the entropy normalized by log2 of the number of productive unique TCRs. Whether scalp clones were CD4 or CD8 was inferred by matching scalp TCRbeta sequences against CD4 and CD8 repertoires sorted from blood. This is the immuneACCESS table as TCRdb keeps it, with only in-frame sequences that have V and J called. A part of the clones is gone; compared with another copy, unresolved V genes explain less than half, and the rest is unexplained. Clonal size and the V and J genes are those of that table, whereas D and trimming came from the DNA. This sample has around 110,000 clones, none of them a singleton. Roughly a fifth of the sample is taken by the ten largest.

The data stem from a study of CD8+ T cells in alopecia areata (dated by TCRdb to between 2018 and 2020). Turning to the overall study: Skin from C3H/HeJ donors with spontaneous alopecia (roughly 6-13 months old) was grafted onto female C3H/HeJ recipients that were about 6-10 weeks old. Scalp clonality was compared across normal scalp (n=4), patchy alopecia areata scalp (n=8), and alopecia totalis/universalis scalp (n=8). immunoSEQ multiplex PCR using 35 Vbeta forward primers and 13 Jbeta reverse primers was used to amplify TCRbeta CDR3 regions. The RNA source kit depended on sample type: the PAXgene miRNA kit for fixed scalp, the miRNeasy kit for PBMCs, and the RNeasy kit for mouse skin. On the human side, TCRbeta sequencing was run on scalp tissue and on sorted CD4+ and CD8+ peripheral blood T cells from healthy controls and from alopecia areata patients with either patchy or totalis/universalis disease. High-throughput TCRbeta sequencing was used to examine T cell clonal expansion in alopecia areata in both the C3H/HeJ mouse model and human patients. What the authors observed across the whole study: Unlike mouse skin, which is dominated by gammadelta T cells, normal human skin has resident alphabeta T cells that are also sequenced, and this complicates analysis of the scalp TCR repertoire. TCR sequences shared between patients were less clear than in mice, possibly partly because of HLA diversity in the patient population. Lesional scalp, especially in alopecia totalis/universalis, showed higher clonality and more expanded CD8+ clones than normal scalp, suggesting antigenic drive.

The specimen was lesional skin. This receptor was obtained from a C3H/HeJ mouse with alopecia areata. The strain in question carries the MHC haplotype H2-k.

The CDR3 sequence is CASSMGQGIHEQYF. The sequenced part of the CDR3 DNA is TGTGCTAGCAGTATGGGACAGGGGATTCAT. The sequence links TRBV17 to TRBJ2-7; the junction holds 10 bases that match TRBD1. Sequencing ends 4 residues short of the CDR3 end; the germline J gene provides the rest. As encoded in the germline V gene, CDR1 is MNHDT while CDR2 is YYDKIL. Reading from cysteine to phenylalanine, the CDR3 counts 14 amino acids. Of the CDR3's DNA, 30 bases were read; they are in frame from base 1.